This entry lists 4 T cell receptor beta chains sequenced from one sample in a study of T cells in women clearing cervical HPV infection. Sequencing was performed with immunoSEQ multiplex PCR; in TCRdb, only in-frame clones are kept and a portion is missing. The sample's table shows some 16,000 clones. Sequenced: blood buffy coat. The receptors shown here come from a woman aged 18 to 69 with a cervical HPV16 infection that either progressed to CIN3+ or cleared (not recorded which).

Of note for this clone: The read ends 3 residues before the CDR3 terminus; that terminus is restored from the germline J gene. The chain links TRBV18 to TRBJ2-2, with 7 bases matching TRBD1. V was clipped by 4 bases and J by 4 bases; unmatched bases: 6. CDR3 size: 15 residues. In germline, CDR1 is KGHSH, CDR2 LQKENI. CDR3 loop: CASSLGQNPTGELFF. The covered CDR3 bases are TGTGCCAGCTCACTGGGACAGAACCCCACCGGGGAG.

CDR3: CASSFQGDTEAFF. The covered CDR3 bases are TGCGCCAGCAGCTTCCAGGGGGACACTGAA. The chain couples TRBV5-1 to TRBJ1-1; 7 bases line up with TRBD1. Read sequence stops 3 residues before the CDR3 end, and the germline J gene provides the missing end. Unmatched junction bases numbered 1, after V lost 2 bases and J lost 3 bases. From germline, CDR1 is SGHRS and CDR2 YFSETQ. The CDR3 totals 13 residues.

The DNA read from the CDR3 is TGTGCCAGCAGCTCATATTCACCC. Encoded protein: CASSSYSP. The full CDR3 reads CASSSYSPLHF. The chain links TRBV11-2 to TRBJ1-6; the D is unclear. The read is 3 residues too short to cover the CDR3 end, so that end is filled in from the germline J gene. Trimming took off 4 bases at V and 8 bases at J, with 3 bases between the two ends. This CDR3 comprises 11 residues. Germline CDR1 SGHAT, CDR2 FQNNGV.

Remarks on this clone: The observed sequence ends 3 residues before the CDR3 terminus, with the missing tail filled in from the germline J gene. The chain couples TRBV14 to TRBJ1-6; the D is unclear. The CDR3 covers 15 residues. The V gene's germline CDR1 is SGHDN and CDR2 FVKESK. V shed 1 base and J shed 4 bases, with 8 bases lying between them. The CDR3 bases that were read are TGTGCCAGCAGCCAAGTGTCCAGTTATAATTCACCC. Translation gives CASSQVSSYNSP. The whole CDR3 is CASSQVSSYNSPLHF.